Each of the 15 T cell receptor beta chains below was sequenced from the same sample in a study of OX40 agonist ivuxolimab in advanced cancers. The repertoire was sequenced with immunoSEQ multiplex PCR; TCRdb's copy has only in-frame clones and lacks some. The repertoire holds tens of thousands of clones, with 91% as singletons. Sample: CD4+ or CD8+ T cells sorted from blood, taken in a trial of the OX40 agonist ivuxolimab. All receptors come from an adult with an advanced solid tumor such as melanoma, head and neck, liver or kidney cancer.

This sequence joins TRBV19 and TRBJ2-3, with 8 bases that match TRBD2. The germline V gene has CDR1 LNHDA and CDR2 SQIVND (reference sequence). Trimming took 6 bases from V and 5 from J; bases not matched to a gene: 16. This CDR3 is built from 17 residues. CDR3 protein: CASRPPSGLAGKDTQYF. CDR3 coding DNA: TGTGCCAGTAGACCCCCATCAGGTCTAGCGGGTAAAGATACGCAGTATTTT.

V and J are TRBV18 and TRBJ2-4; maybe TRBD1 (5 bases). V was cut by 3 bases and J by 6 bases, with 9 bases left in between. CDR3 length equals 13 residues. Germline CDR1 KGHSH, CDR2 LQKENI. CDR3 in amino acids: CASSPQGINIQYF. The DNA for the CDR3 is TGTGCCAGCTCACCGCAGGGCATAAACATTCAGTACTTC.

The chain couples TRBV5-1 to TRBJ2-3; D not certain. The CDR3 has 14 residues. Deletions cut 4 bases from V and 5 bases from J, with 14 bases between. Germline-derived CDR1 and CDR2 are SGHRS and YFSETQ. The CDR3 DNA reads TGCGCCAGCAGCCTACTGAGTTCCGGAGATACGCAGTATTTT. Its protein product is CASSLLSSGDTQYF.

The chain combines TRBV5-6 with TRBJ2-1; 10 nucleotides match TRBD2. Germline CDR1 is SGHDT and CDR2 is YYEEEE. This CDR3 comprises 13 residues. With 5 bases clipped from V and 8 bases from J, the junction kept 4 bases outside the gene matches. The CDR3 nucleotides are TGTGCCAGCAGGCTAGCGGGAGCGTATGAGCAGTTCTTC. It specifies CASRLAGAYEQFF.

This clone came up once. This chain links TRBV28 with TRBJ2-2; D is undetermined. The CDR3 spans 13 residues. Germline V gene lookup returns CDR1 MDHEN and CDR2 SYDVKM. The V end lost 6 bases, the J end lost 8 bases, and 13 bases lay between the germline ends. CDR3 protein: CASRAPALGELFF. The CDR3 nucleotides read TGTGCCAGCAGGGCCCCTGCGTTGGGGGAGCTGTTTTTT. The complete variable domain, with remaining parts taken from reference TRBV28 and TRBJ2-2, reads DVKVTQSSRYLVKRTGEKVFLECVQDMDHENMFWYRQDPGLGLRLIYFSYDVKMKEKGDIPEGYSVSREKKERFSLILESASTNQTSMYLCASRAPALGELFFGEGSRLTVL.

The chain is built from TRBV28 and TRBJ1-2; D perhaps matches TRBD1 (6 bases). V was trimmed by 6 bases and J by 8 bases, leaving 16 bases between them. CDR1 is MDHEN and CDR2 is SYDVKM in the germline V gene. The CDR3 covers 13 residues. The CDR3 region has the DNA TGTGCCAGCAGCTCCCGGGGGCGTCGGGGCTACACCTTC. This translates into CASSSRGRRGYTF.

The genes are TRBV29-1 and TRBJ1-3; D perhaps matches TRBD1 (6 bases). V gave up 3 bases and J gave up 2 bases, with 8 bases separating them. The CDR3 is 13 residues long. Germline V gene lookup returns CDR1 SQVTM and CDR2 ANQGSEA. The CDR3 sequence is CSVDRGTGNTIYF. CDR3 DNA: TGCAGCGTTGACAGGGGCACTGGAAACACCATATATTTT.

J is TRBJ2-1 and V is TRBV29-1, with 9 bases identical to TRBD2. V lost 1 base and J lost 1; bases outside the gene matches: 17. Per the germline V gene, CDR1 is SQVTM and CDR2 is ANQGSEA. CDR3 size: 20 residues. The CDR3 here is CSVEVPPGLAHVGSYNEQFF. In nucleotides, the CDR3 is TGCAGCGTTGAAGTACCCCCGGGACTAGCCCATGTAGGGTCCTACAATGAGCAGTTCTTC.

This clone showed up just a few times. The chain couples TRBV19 to TRBJ2-2; unclear D gene. CDR3 length: 15 residues. Between the trimmed V and J ends, which lost 4 bases and 5 bases, there was a span of 14 bases. Germline V gene lookup returns CDR1 LNHDA and CDR2 SQIVND (reference sequence). The CDR3: CASSTGLQTTGELFF. CDR3 DNA: TGTGCCAGTAGTACCGGCCTCCAAACTACCGGGGAGCTGTTTTTT.

The count of this clone is one. The chain uses TRBV4-1 and TRBJ2-5; 11 nucleotides match TRBD2. V lost 3 bases, J lost 1 base, and 4 bases stayed unmatched. The CDR3 length is 16 residues. Germline V lookup: CDR1 MGHRA, CDR2 YSYEKL. In nucleotides, the CDR3 is TGCGCCAGCAGCCAGGGACTAGCGGTTCTCCAAGAGACCCAGTACTTC. Protein product: CASSQGLAVLQETQYF.

This clone was counted once. This chain joins TRBV2 and TRBJ1-3; D remains unclear. Germline V gene lookup returns CDR1 SNHLY and CDR2 FYNNEI. CDR3 size: 15 residues. Trimming shortened V by 5 bases and J by 0 bases, and 11 bases separated the two germline ends. Here the CDR3 reads CASSTRTGSGNTIYF. The CDR3, as DNA: TGTGCCAGCAGTACCCGGACGGGCTCTGGAAACACCATATATTTT.

This clone was picked up one time. The gene calls are TRBV9 and TRBJ2-7; TRBD1 might be the D (6 bases). Germline CDR1 and CDR2: SGDLS and YYNGEE. The length of the CDR3 is 14 residues. V was shortened by 0 bases and J by 4 bases, with 11 bases between the two germline ends. CDR3 nucleotide sequence: TGTGCCAGCAGCGTAGCGTCGCAGGGGTACGAGCAGTACTTC. The encoded protein is CASSVASQGYEQYF.

The chain recombines TRBV19 with TRBJ1-2, with D possibly being TRBD1 (6 bases). Germline V gene data show CDR1 as LNHDA and CDR2 as SQIVND (reference sequence). V was clipped by 9 bases and J by 7 bases, with 15 bases between them. The CDR3 is 12 amino acids. The CDR3 bases are TGTGCCAGCCTTACAGGGTCGGGTGGCTACACCTTC. Protein product: CASLTGSGGYTF.

The chain uses TRBV19 and TRBJ1-1, with unresolved D. From germline, CDR1 is LNHDA and CDR2 SQIVND (reference sequence). The length of the CDR3 is 14 residues. V gave up 2 bases and J gave up 4 bases, with 11 bases separating them. The CDR3 coding sequence is TGTGCCAGTAGTATAAAGCGGGATGGCACTGAAGCTTTCTTT. It codes for CASSIKRDGTEAFF.

The rearrangement uses TRBV6-5 and TRBJ2-7; possibly TRBD2 for D (7 bases). CDR1 is MNHEY and CDR2 is SVGAGI in the germline V gene. V lost 2 bases and J lost 4, with 15 bases in between. There are 15 residues in the CDR3. CDR3 residues: CASSYHGGGGYEQYF. DNA of the CDR3: TGTGCCAGCAGTTACCATGGGGGGGGCGGGTACGAGCAGTACTTC.